This T cell receptor beta chain was identified in a study of cytomegalovirus exposure and HLA in healthy donors. Regarding the study as a whole: Links to common viral pathogens appeared, in a later analysis, for several of the most significant clusters.

PCR was performed using 60 Vbeta and 13 Jbeta primers. Here immunoSEQ multiplex PCR was the method, and the copy in TCRdb shows in-frame clones only, minus some. The sample yields about 120,000 clones, approximately 15% seen once. V lost 5 bases, J lost 3 bases, and 5 bases stayed unmatched. The CDR3 length is 14 residues. CDR1 is MDHEN, CDR2 SYDVKM, per germline. Note on this clone: Antigen specificity is unknown.

Sequencing was done on a sample of PBMCs. The chain recombines TRBV28 with TRBJ2-7, with TRBD2 matching over 9 bases. The clonotype was recovered from a woman younger than 35 in good health and CMV-seronegative. For the CDR3, the DNA is TGTGCCAGCAGTATTAGCGGGGGATACTACGAGCAGTACTTC. Translation: CASSISGGYYEQYF.